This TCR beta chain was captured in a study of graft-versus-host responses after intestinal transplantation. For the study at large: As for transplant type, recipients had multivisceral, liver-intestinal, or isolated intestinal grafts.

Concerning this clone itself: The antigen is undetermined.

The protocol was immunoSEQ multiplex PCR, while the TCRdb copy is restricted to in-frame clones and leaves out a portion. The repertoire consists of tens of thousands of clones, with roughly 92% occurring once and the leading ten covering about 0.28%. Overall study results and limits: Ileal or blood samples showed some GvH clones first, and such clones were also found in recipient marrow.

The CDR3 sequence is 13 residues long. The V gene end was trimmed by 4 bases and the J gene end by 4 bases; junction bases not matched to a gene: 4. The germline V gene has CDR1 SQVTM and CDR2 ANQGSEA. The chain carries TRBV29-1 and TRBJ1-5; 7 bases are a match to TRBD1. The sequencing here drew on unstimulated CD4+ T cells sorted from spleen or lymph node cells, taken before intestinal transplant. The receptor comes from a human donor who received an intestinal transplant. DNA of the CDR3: TGCAGCGTTGGGCCAGGGGGAAATCAGCCCCAGCATTTT. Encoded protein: CSVGPGGNQPQHF.